Listed below are T cell receptor beta chains from one sample, sequenced in a study of vaccination and CD4 T cells after COVID-19. TCRdb reprocessed the PCR reads with MiXCR, giving one entry per CDR3 protein. The sample shows 11,000 or so distinct CDR3 sequences, approximately 43% of them seen only once. These receptors are not linked to any known antigen. Input material: CD4+ T cells from blood, cultured in vitro. The receptors stem from a human donor who had recovered from COVID-19. The CDR3 runs from the conserved cysteine through the conserved F or W. The D gene is left open where the match is weak.

D | V | length | CDR3
- | TRBV5-5 | 14 | CASSPEQGYTEAFF
- | TRBV11-2 | 15 | CASSPPTSRVYGYTF
- | TRBV24-1 | 12 | CATSGFTDTQYF
- | TRBV19 | 14 | CASSKAGVGYGYTF
- | TRBV28 | 15 | CASSRTGNSNQPQHF
- | TRBV20-1 | 16 | CSARGPGKRSNQPQHF
- | TRBV7-7 | 13 | CASSRGTQETQYF
TRBD2 | TRBV2 | 14 | CASSGSRNTGELFF
- | TRBV2 | 13 | CASSGQENYGYTF
- | TRBV20-1 | 14 | CSARENRRDQPQHF
TRBD1 | TRBV20-1 | 15 | CSALVGTGGNYGYTF
- | TRBV27 | 13 | CASSLVLGNTIYF
- | TRBV25-1 | 11 | CASNDGVGYTF
- | TRBV3-1 | 16 | CASSRDDRTRQETQYF
TRBD2 | TRBV20-1 | 14 | CSATGTSFVNEQFF
- | TRBV6-2/TRBV6-3 | 18 | CASSPGHIAPSGANVLTF
TRBD1 | TRBV28 | 17 | CASRQTLVTGQHTEAFF
- | TRBV7-9 | 12 | CASSLGTYGYTF
TRBD1 | TRBV2 | 16 | CASSGVLGQGPYEQYF
TRBD1 | TRBV20-1 | 16 | CSATFLGRGAGHGYTF
TRBD2 | TRBV10-1 | 16 | CASSNLAGEVHNEQFF
- | TRBV20-1 | 15 | CSAMRSSGVGGGYTF
TRBD2 | TRBV20-1 | 14 | CSARRLADSYEQYF
- | TRBV20-1 | 14 | CSAATPGRRNTIYF
- | TRBV20-1 | 15 | CSASSPLTGIGGAFF